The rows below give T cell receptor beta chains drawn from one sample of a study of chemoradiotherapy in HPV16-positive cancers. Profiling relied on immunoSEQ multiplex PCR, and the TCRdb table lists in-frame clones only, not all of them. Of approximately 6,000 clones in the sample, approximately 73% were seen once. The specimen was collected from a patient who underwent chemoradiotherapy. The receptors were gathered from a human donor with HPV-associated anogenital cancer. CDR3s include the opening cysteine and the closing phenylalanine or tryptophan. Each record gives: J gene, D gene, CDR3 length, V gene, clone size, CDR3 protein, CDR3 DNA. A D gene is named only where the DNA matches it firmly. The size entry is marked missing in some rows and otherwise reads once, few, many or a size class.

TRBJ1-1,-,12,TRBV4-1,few,CASSQDRMEAFF,TGCGCCAGCAGCCAAGATCGCATGGAAGCTTTCTTT
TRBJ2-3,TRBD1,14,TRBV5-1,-,CASSPGQGVDTQYF,TGCGCCAGCAGCCCCGGACAGGGGGTAGATACGCAGTATTTT
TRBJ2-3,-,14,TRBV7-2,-,CASSFNGGTDTQYF,TGTGCCAGCAGCTTTAACGGGGGCACAGATACGCAGTATTTT
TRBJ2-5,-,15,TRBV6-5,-,CASSYSFASEETQYF,TGTGCCAGCAGTTACTCGTTCGCTAGCGAAGAGACCCAGTACTTC
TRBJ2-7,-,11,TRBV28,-,CASSLLYEQYF,TGTGCCAGCAGTTTACTGTACGAGCAGTACTTC
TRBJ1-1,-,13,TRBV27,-,CASSSSQNTEAFF,TGTGCCAGCAGTTCCTCACAGAACACTGAAGCTTTCTTT
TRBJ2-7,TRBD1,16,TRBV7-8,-,CASSARVTGGRDEQYF,TGTGCCAGCAGCGCCCGAGTTACAGGGGGCCGGGACGAGCAGTACTTC
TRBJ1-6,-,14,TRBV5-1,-,CASSLEGGGSPLHF,TGCGCCAGCAGCTTGGAAGGGGGTGGATCACCCCTCCACTTT
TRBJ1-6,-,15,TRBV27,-,CASRTKDESNSPLHF,TGTGCCAGCAGGACAAAGGACGAGAGTAATTCACCCCTCCACTTT
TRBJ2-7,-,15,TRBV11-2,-,CASSLDFGSSYEQYF,TGTGCCAGCAGCTTAGATTTTGGGAGCTCCTACGAGCAGTACTTC
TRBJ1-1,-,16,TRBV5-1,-,CASSLASRVLNTEAFF,TGCGCCAGCAGCTTGGCCTCTCGGGTACTGAACACTGAAGCTTTCTTT
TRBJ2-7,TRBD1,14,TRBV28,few,CAARKTGDTYEQYF,TGTGCCGCACGGAAGACAGGGGATACCTACGAGCAGTACTTC
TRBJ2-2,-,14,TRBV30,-,CAWSKGSHTGELFF,TGTGCCTGGAGTAAAGGGTCGCACACCGGGGAGCTGTTTTTT
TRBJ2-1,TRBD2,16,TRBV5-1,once,CASSSPRGGPYNEQFF,TGCGCCAGCAGCTCCCCCCGGGGGGGTCCCTACAATGAGCAGTTCTTC
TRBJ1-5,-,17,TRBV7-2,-,CASSLDSFRGNRQPQHF,TGTGCCAGCAGCTTAGACAGCTTCCGAGGAAATAGACAGCCCCAGCATTTT
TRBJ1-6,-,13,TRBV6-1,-,CASSEGAESPLHF,TGTGCCAGCAGTGAAGGGGCAGAGTCACCCCTCCACTTT
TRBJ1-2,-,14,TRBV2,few,CASYTRQANYGYTF,TGTGCCAGCTACACCCGACAGGCTAACTATGGCTACACCTTC
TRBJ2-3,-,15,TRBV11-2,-,CASSLTGTLTDTQYF,TGTGCCAGCAGCTTAACAGGAACTCTCACAGATACGCAGTATTTT
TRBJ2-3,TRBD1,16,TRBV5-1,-,CASSFVRDSHTDTQYF,TGCGCCAGCAGCTTTGTCCGGGACAGCCACACAGATACGCAGTATTTT
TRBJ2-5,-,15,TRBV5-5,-,CASSLKGPREETQYF,TGTGCCAGCAGCTTGAAAGGCCCTCGGGAAGAGACCCAGTACTTC
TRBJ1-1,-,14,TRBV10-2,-,CASSESTRNTEAFF,TGCGCCAGCAGTGAGTCGACAAGGAACACTGAAGCTTTCTTT
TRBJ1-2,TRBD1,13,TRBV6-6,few,CASSLTGNYGYTF,TGTGCCAGCAGCCTGACAGGGAACTATGGCTACACCTTC